A selection of T cell receptor beta chains follows, all from one sample in a study of cytomegalovirus exposure and HLA in healthy donors. Repertoires were generated with immunoSEQ multiplex PCR, while TCRdb's copy carries only in-frame clones and drops some. Of roughly 190,000 clones listed, roughly 77% are singletons. Sequencing was carried out using PBMCs. These receptor sequences come from a woman under 40 in good health and CMV-seropositive. Both conserved end residues are part of each CDR3. A D gene is named only where the DNA matches it firmly. A row's size may be missing; if present it is once, few, many or a size class.

d_gene	v_gene	abundance	j_gene	CDR3nt	CDR3aa
.	TRBV5-6	.	TRBJ2-1	TGTGCCAGCAGCTTGGGGGCGACTAGCTCCTACAATGAGCAGTTCTTC	CASSLGATSSYNEQFF
.	TRBV2	.	TRBJ1-5	TGTGCCAGCAGCGGTCTGAACATGAGGGTTAGAGCGCCTCAGCCCCAGCATTTT	CASSGLNMRVRAPQPQHF
.	TRBV29-1	few	TRBJ2-7	TGCAGCGTTGTGGGCAGCCCCTACGAGCAGTACTTC	CSVVGSPYEQYF
TRBD1	TRBV27	.	TRBJ2-7	TGTGCCAGCAGTTTAAGGACAGGGAGCGAGCAGTACTTC	CASSLRTGSEQYF
TRBD1	TRBV15	once	TRBJ2-1	TGTGCCACCAGCGGGGACAGAGGATATCACAATGAGCAGTTCTTC	CATSGDRGYHNEQFF
TRBD2	TRBV6-1	.	TRBJ2-7	TGTGCCAGCGAACTAGCGGGAGTTCTCTACGAGCAGTACTTC	CASELAGVLYEQYF
.	TRBV5-6	few	TRBJ1-6	TGTGCCAGCAGCTTGGGAGGTTCGGGAGGGACTTCACCCCTCCACTTT	CASSLGGSGGTSPLHF
TRBD2	TRBV6-1	.	TRBJ2-3	TGTGCCAGCCGGCCGGCGGGAGGGGATACGCAGTATTTT	CASRPAGGDTQYF
.	TRBV14	.	TRBJ2-3	TGTGCCAGCAGCCAAGTATCGGTAAGTTGGTTCACAGATACGCAGTATTTT	CASSQVSVSWFTDTQYF
.	TRBV19	.	TRBJ2-7	TGTGCCAGTAGTTGGGGGCGTAAACGGGACGAGCAGTACTTC	CASSWGRKRDEQYF